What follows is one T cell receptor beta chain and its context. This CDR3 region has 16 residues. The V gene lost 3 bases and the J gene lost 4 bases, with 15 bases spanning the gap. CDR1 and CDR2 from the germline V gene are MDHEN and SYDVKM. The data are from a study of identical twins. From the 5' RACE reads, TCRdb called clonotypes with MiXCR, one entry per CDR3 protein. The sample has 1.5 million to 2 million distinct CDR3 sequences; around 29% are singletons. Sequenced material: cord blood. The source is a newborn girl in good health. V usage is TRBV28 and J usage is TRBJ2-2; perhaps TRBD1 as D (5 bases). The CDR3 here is CASSFGRVGVTGELFF. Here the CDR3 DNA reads TGTGCCAGCAGTTTCGGCAGGGTTGGGGTCACCGGGGAGCTGTTTTTT. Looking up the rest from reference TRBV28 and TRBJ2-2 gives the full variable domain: DVKVTQSSRYLVKRTGEKVFLECVQDMDHENMFWYRQDPGLGLRLIYFSYDVKMKEKGDIPEGYSVSREKKERFSLILESASTNQTSMYLCASSFGRVGVTGELFFGEGSRLTVL.